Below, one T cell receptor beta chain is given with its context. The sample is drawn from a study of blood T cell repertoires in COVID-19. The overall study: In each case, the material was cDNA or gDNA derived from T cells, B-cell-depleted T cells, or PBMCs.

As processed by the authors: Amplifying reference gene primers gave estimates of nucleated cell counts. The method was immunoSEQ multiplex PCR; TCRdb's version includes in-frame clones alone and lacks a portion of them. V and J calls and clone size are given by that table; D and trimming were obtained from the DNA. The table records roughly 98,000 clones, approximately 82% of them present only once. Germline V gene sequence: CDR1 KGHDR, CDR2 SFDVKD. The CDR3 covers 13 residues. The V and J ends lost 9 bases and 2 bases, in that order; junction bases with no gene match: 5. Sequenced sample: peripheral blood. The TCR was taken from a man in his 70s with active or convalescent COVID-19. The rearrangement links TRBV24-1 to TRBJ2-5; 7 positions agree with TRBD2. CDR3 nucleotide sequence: TGTGCCACCGGCCAGCGGGGACAAGAGACCCAGTACTTC. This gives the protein CATGQRGQETQYF.